This T cell receptor beta chain was obtained from a study of spatial heterogeneity in lung cancer. TCRdb ran MiXCR on the 5' RACE reads and lists one entry per CDR3 protein. The sample shows 20,000 to 25,000 distinct CDR3 sequences, 8% to 10% of them seen only once. In germline, CDR1 is PRHDT, CDR2 FYEKMQ (reference sequence). The CDR3 is made up of 16 amino acids. V lost 4 bases and J 0 bases, leaving 14 bases between the germline ends. This clonotype rates as medium-sized. Time point meaning: blood at routine non-recurrence follow-up after resection. Unsorted whole RNA from tumor, nontumor lung or frozen PBMC underwent sequencing.

The source was PBMCs, collected at follow-up. V and J are TRBV13 and TRBJ2-3, with D perhaps TRBD1 or TRBD2 (5 bases each). This sequence originates from a male donor with early-stage non-small cell lung cancer. The CDR3 region has the DNA TGTGCCAGCAGCTGGGACCAGGCCAGCAGCACAGATACGCAGTATTTT. As protein: CASSWDQASSTDTQYF.